Listed below are T cell receptor beta chains from one sample, sequenced in a study of shared clonotypes between healthy human individuals. Sequenced by immunoSEQ multiplex PCR; TCRdb stores in-frame clones only, minus some. This sample carries approximately 1.9 million clones, around 93% of them seen once, and the ten largest clones take more than 1.5%. Sequenced: naive CD8+ T cells from PBMCs. Every receptor here comes from a man aged 18 to 35 in good health. Some clones in this sample may be carry-over from other donors' samples. CDR3s include the opening cysteine and the closing phenylalanine or tryptophan. For some rows the clone size is stated as once, few or many, or as a class when expanded; others skip it.

V,size,J,CDR3
TRBV5-1,-,TRBJ2-3,CASSSGQGGTDTQYF
TRBV27,-,TRBJ2-7,CASSPLGKALEQYF
TRBV14,-,TRBJ2-7,CASSPHKTYEQYF
TRBV9,-,TRBJ1-2,CASSVTGRVSGYTF
TRBV28,-,TRBJ2-5,CASSLAGQGSQETQYF
TRBV27,-,TRBJ1-5,CASSFLQGGEPQHF
TRBV27,-,TRBJ1-1,CASSLVESGTEAFF
TRBV4-1,-,TRBJ1-1,CASSQDETGYTEAFF
TRBV14,-,TRBJ2-2,CASRRGASTGELFF
TRBV6-5,once,TRBJ2-3,CASSYRQGGTDTQYF
TRBV9,-,TRBJ2-7,CASSVGGEDYEQYF
TRBV7-9,-,TRBJ2-7,CASRGGDGYEQYF
TRBV19,-,TRBJ2-1,CASSIGSGRNYNEQFF
TRBV4-1,once,TRBJ1-3,CASSQVFGRRIGNTIYF
TRBV19,-,TRBJ1-1,CASSPIDRSLLDTEAFF
TRBV11-3,-,TRBJ2-3,CASSPSRVPDTQYF
TRBV28,-,TRBJ2-2,CATTLAGGTGELFF
TRBV11-2,-,TRBJ1-1,CASNTDTEAFF
TRBV7-9,once,TRBJ2-7,CASSLSHYEQYF
TRBV7-7,-,TRBJ2-1,CASSKEREGQGNEQFF
TRBV28,-,TRBJ1-5,CASSFYREDQPQHF
TRBV11-2,-,TRBJ2-1,CASSFLAGGLDEQFF
TRBV7-8,-,TRBJ1-3,CASSLVGRGAPGNTIYF
TRBV28,-,TRBJ2-1,CASTWGSSYNEQFF